Shown below are 7 T cell receptor beta chains from a single sample sequenced in a study of identical twins. TCRdb reprocessed the 5' RACE reads via MiXCR and lists one record per CDR3 protein. The sample lists some 760,000 distinct CDR3 sequences, 15% to 20% occurring once. These data are also associated with another study on T cells expressing NK-cell markers.

Specimen: PBMCs. These receptor sequences come from a woman under 30 in good health.

This clonotype was detected only a few times. This chain joins TRBV7-9 and TRBJ1-2; no reliable D call. CDR3 length: 14 residues. Trimming stripped 5 bases from V and 6 bases from J, with 16 bases between. Germline V gives CDR1 SEHNR, CDR2 FQNEAQ (reference sequence). The CDR3 region has the DNA TGTGCCAGCAGCCTCCGAGGTGCCCTCGATGGCTACACCTTC. Residues: CASSLRGALDGYTF.

The chain couples TRBV12-3 or TRBV12-4 to TRBJ2-7; tentatively, D is TRBD1 or TRBD2 (5 bases each). V was shortened by 8 bases and J by 2 bases, with 16 bases between the two germline ends. There are 14 residues in the CDR3. The CDR3 coding sequence is TGTGCCAGCTCCCTAGGGGACGGAACCTACGAGCAGTACTTC. Translated, it gives CASSLGDGTYEQYF.

In its sample, this clonotype was seen many times. The V call is TRBV12-3 or TRBV12-4, the J call TRBJ2-1; D gene uncertain. Between the trimmed V and J ends, which lost 4 bases and 3 bases, there was a span of 4 bases. This CDR3 has 12 amino acids. The CDR3 spells CASSYVYNEQFF. The CDR3 coding sequence is TGTGCCAGCAGTTATGTCTACAATGAGCAGTTCTTC.

The gene calls are TRBV27 and TRBJ1-1, with 8 bases lining up with TRBD1. The germline V gene encodes CDR1 MNHEY and CDR2 SMNVEV (reference sequence). Trimming removed 4 bases from V and 3 bases from J; junction bases left unmatched: 7. The CDR3 has 15 amino acids. The CDR3 bases are TGTGCCAGCAGTTCCGGACAGGGACTTCACACTGAAGCTTTCTTT. It yields the protein CASSSGQGLHTEAFF.

This clonotype was seen more than once but under ten times. The gene calls are TRBV10-2 and TRBJ1-1; no definite D call. The CDR3 totals 14 residues. V was cut by 7 bases and J by 3 bases, with 15 bases left in between. Germline CDR1 WSHSY, CDR2 SAAADI. The CDR3 sequence: CASIRPGEHTEAFF. The CDR3 DNA reads as TGCGCCAGCATTAGGCCCGGGGAACACACTGAAGCTTTCTTT.

The chain carries TRBV4-2 and TRBJ2-2; no definite D call. This CDR3 contains 14 residues. CDR1 LGHNA and CDR2 YNFKEQ come from the germline V gene. Trimming took 4 bases from V and 6 from J, leaving 12 bases between them. The CDR3 spells CASSPERGSGELFF. The CDR3 DNA is TGTGCCAGCAGCCCAGAACGCGGCTCCGGGGAGCTGTTTTTT.

This clonotype was observed a handful of times. The chain couples TRBV6-1 to TRBJ2-1; 7 bases map to TRBD1. The V and J ends lost 5 bases and 1 base, in that order; junction bases with no gene match: 2. This CDR3 contains 14 residues. Germline V gene lookup returns CDR1 MNHNS and CDR2 SASEGT. The CDR3 DNA follows: TGTGCCAGCAGTCCGGGACAGTCCTACAATGAGCAGTTCTTC. Translation gives CASSPGQSYNEQFF.